These 9 T cell receptor beta chains were sequenced from one sample in a study of cytomegalovirus exposure and HLA in healthy donors. A multiplex PCR was run with 60 Vbeta primers and 13 Jbeta primers. The protocol was immunoSEQ multiplex PCR, while the TCRdb copy is restricted to in-frame clones and leaves out a portion. The sample lists more than 150,000 clones; over 70% were seen once. The material sequenced was PBMCs. The receptor set was obtained from a man younger than 35 in good health and CMV-seronegative.

V gene TRBV4-3 combines with J gene TRBJ1-2; 9 bases map to TRBD1. This CDR3 comprises 17 residues. The junction had 8 bases not matched to a gene; V was cut back by 0 bases and J by 3 bases. The germline gives CDR1 LGHNA, CDR2 YSLEER. The CDR3 DNA is TGCGCCAGCAGCCAAGAGAACAGGGGGCCAGGGCACTATGGCTACACCTTC. This gives the protein CASSQENRGPGHYGYTF.

This chain joins TRBV30 and TRBJ2-5, with 9 bases fitting TRBD1. The CDR3 length is 13 residues. The junction had 7 bases not matched to a gene; V was cut back by 4 bases and J by 7 bases. Germline V lookup: CDR1 GTSNPN, CDR2 SVGIG (reference sequence). The CDR3 DNA is TGTGCCTGGAAAACAGGGGGCGGGGGGACCCAGTACTTC. Translation: CAWKTGGGGTQYF.

The chain recombines TRBV14 with TRBJ1-1; the match to TRBD1 covers 10 bases. The germline CDR1 and CDR2 sequences are SGHDN and FVKESK. The CDR3 has 19 amino acids. V gave up 0 bases and J gave up 3 bases; unmatched junction bases: 13. CDR3 sequence reads: CASSQDRSGTGVRYTEAFF. The CDR3 nucleotides are TGTGCCAGCAGCCAAGATCGGAGTGGGACAGGGGTCAGGTACACTGAAGCTTTCTTT.

This clone was counted at least ten times. This chain links TRBV9 with TRBJ2-1; D is uncertain. The CDR3 consists of 14 residues. Germline V gives CDR1 SGDLS, CDR2 YYNGEE. V was pared by 4 bases and J by 5 bases, with 13 bases between. CDR3 coding DNA: TGTGCCAGCAGCCCGACCCTTGGGCACAATGAGCAGTTCTTC. Translated, it gives CASSPTLGHNEQFF. Filled out from reference TRBV9 and TRBJ2-1, the complete variable domain reads DSGVTQTPKHLITATGQRVTLRCSPRSGDLSVYWYQQSLDQGLQFLIQYYNGEERAKGNILERFSAQQFPDLHSELNLSSLELGDSALYFCASSPTLGHNEQFFGPGTRLTVL.

The genes are TRBV14 and TRBJ1-2, with D unclear. With 0 bases removed from V and 8 bases from J, the gap between germline ends came to 10 bases. This CDR3 comprises 13 residues. Per the germline V gene, CDR1 is SGHDN and CDR2 is FVKESK. The CDR3 bases are TGTGCCAGCAGCCAAGATTACGGGTGGGGCTACACCTTC. This translates into CASSQDYGWGYTF. The full variable domain, completed using reference TRBV14 and TRBJ1-2, is EAGVTQFPSHSVIEKGQTVTLRCDPISGHDNLYWYRRVMGKEIKFLLHFVKESKQDESGMPNNRFLAERTGGTYSTLKVQPAELEDSGVYFCASSQDYGWGYTFGSGTRLTVV.

This chain joins TRBV7-9 and TRBJ2-1; 8 bases are a match to TRBD2. V shed 4 bases, J shed 9 bases, and the junction held 17 bases outside the gene matches. The V gene's germline CDR1 is SEHNR and CDR2 FQNEAQ (reference sequence). The CDR3 is 17 residues long. Here the CDR3 reads CASSSAGAGASNTEQFF. The CDR3 region has the DNA TGTGCCAGCAGCTCCGCGGGAGCGGGAGCTTCTAACACTGAGCAGTTCTTC. The whole variable domain, remainder taken from reference TRBV7-9 and TRBJ2-1, is DTGVSQNPRHKITKRGQNVTFRCDPISEHNRLYWYRQTLGQGPEFLTYFQNEAQLEKSRLLSDRFSAERPKGSFSTLEIQRTEQGDSAMYLCASSSAGAGASNTEQFFGPGTRLTVL.

About this clone itself: The sample has other DNA sequences that encode this CDR3 too. The rearrangement joins TRBV4-3 to TRBJ2-5, with TRBD1 as a possible D gene (6 bases). The V and J ends lost 0 bases and 5 bases respectively, with 7 bases between them. The CDR3 contains 13 residues. Per the germline V gene, CDR1 is LGHNA and CDR2 is YSLEER. The CDR3 sequence: CASSQDRGETQYF. The CDR3 DNA is TGCGCCAGCAGCCAAGATAGGGGGGAGACCCAGTACTTC.

This clone was seen only once. The rearrangement uses TRBV5-4 and TRBJ1-2; D may be TRBD1 (6 bases). The germline V and J ends were trimmed by 0 bases and 4 bases, with 16 bases remaining between them. The CDR3 covers 16 residues. From germline, CDR1 is SGHNT and CDR2 YYREEE (reference sequence). This CDR3 is CASSLGGARGPYGYTF. DNA of the CDR3: TGTGCCAGCAGCTTGGGAGGGGCCAGGGGTCCCTATGGCTACACCTTC.

This clone showed up just once. V gene TRBV30 combines with J gene TRBJ1-2; D unclear. CDR3 length: 12 amino acids. V gave up 0 bases and J gave up 6 bases, with 8 bases separating them. Germline V gene sequence: CDR1 GTSNPN, CDR2 SVGIG (reference sequence). The CDR3 reads CAWSVFIDGYTF. The CDR3 DNA reads as TGTGCCTGGAGTGTTTTTATCGATGGCTACACCTTC.